Shown below are 21 T cell receptor beta chains from a single sample sequenced in a study of beta chain features in type 1 diabetes. Expressed TCRB transcripts were sequenced after all isolated RNA was converted to cDNA. Assay used: immunoSEQ multiplex PCR; TCRdb lists only in-frame clones, some missing. The sample holds 120,000 to 150,000 clones; approximately 52% are singletons and the top ten take around 0.42%. Sample: Tregs from blood. Receptors originate from a man between 18 and 35 years old in good health.

The chain couples TRBV7-2 to TRBJ2-5, with 9 bases matching TRBD1. The CDR3 runs to 15 residues. The V segment lost 8 bases and the J segment 5 bases; nucleotides outside the gene matches: 12. CDR1 SGHTA and CDR2 FQGNSA come from the germline V gene. The CDR3 sequence: CASGRTGVVGETQYF. The CDR3 DNA sequence: TGTGCCAGCGGGAGGACAGGGGTTGTAGGGGAGACCCAGTACTTC.

The V call is TRBV7-2, the J call TRBJ2-5; a weak D match, TRBD1 (5 bases). TRBJ2-7 explains the end of the DNA better; the J call may be wrong. Looked up from germline, CDR1 is SGHTA and CDR2 is FQGNSA. The CDR3 has 12 amino acids. CDR3 in DNA: TGTGCCAGCAGCTCCCAGGGCTACGAGCAGTACTTC. Its translation: CASSSQGYEQYF.

This clone was counted a single time. This chain connects TRBV28 to TRBJ1-4; TRBD1 aligns across 7 bases. Trimming cost V 7 bases and J 8 bases; bases outside gene matches: 7. Germline-derived CDR1 and CDR2 are MDHEN and SYDVKM. CDR3 length: 13 amino acids. The DNA for the CDR3 is TGTGCCAGCAAGACCTCACAGGGGGAAAAACTGTTTTTT. Residues: CASKTSQGEKLFF.

CDR3: CASSQGNSLNTEAFF. The CDR3 nucleotides are TGCGCCAGCAGCCAAGGAAACAGTTTGAACACTGAAGCTTTCTTT. The chain links TRBV4-1 to TRBJ1-1; D not certain. This CDR3 has 15 amino acids. V was cut by 1 base and J by 0 bases, with 9 bases left in between. CDR1 and CDR2 from the germline V gene are MGHRA and YSYEKL.

V gene TRBV7-9 combines with J gene TRBJ2-7, with 9 bases aligning to TRBD1. This CDR3 is 16 amino acids long. Germline trimming cut 4 bases from V and 3 bases from J; bases unmatched to any gene: 10. Germline CDR1 SEHNR, CDR2 FQNEAQ (reference sequence). Written as DNA, the CDR3 is TGTGCCAGCAGCTCCCGCCCCGGGACAGGGAACTACGAGCAGTACTTC. Translation: CASSSRPGTGNYEQYF.

This sequence joins TRBV5-1 and TRBJ2-1, with 9 nucleotides matching TRBD2. Germline V gives CDR1 SGHRS, CDR2 YFSETQ. The CDR3 spans 16 residues. J lost 5 bases, V lost 4 bases, and 10 bases had no gene match. Here the CDR3 reads CASSPGLAGHNNEQFF. The DNA for the CDR3 is TGCGCCAGCAGCCCGGGGCTAGCGGGACATAACAATGAGCAGTTCTTC.

The V call is TRBV5-1, the J call TRBJ2-5, with D possibly matching TRBD2 (6 bases). The germline gives CDR1 SGHRS, CDR2 YFSETQ. The V end lost 2 bases, the J end lost 4 bases, and 18 bases lay between the germline ends. CDR3 length equals 16 residues. CDR3 residues: CASSFVSSGAGETQYF. In DNA form, the CDR3 reads TGCGCCAGCAGCTTCGTATCATCGGGAGCGGGAGAGACCCAGTACTTC.

This clone occurred a few times. This chain connects TRBV4-3 to TRBJ2-1, with TRBD1 as a possible D gene (5 bases). CDR1 LGHNA and CDR2 YSLEER come from the germline V gene. V was clipped by 0 bases and J by 1 base, with 10 bases between them. The CDR3 spans 16 residues. The CDR3, as DNA: TGCGCCAGCAGCCAAGATCTAGGGGTATCCTACAATGAGCAGTTCTTC. Its translation: CASSQDLGVSYNEQFF.

V is TRBV19 and J is TRBJ1-2; 8 bases align to TRBD1. There are 15 residues in the CDR3. Losses at the gene ends were 6 bases for V and 1 base for J; bases not matched to a gene: 7. CDR1 is LNHDA and CDR2 is SQIVND in the germline V gene (reference sequence). The CDR3 coding sequence is TGTGCCAGTAGGACGGGGACAGGCCATAACTATGGCTACACCTTC. Protein: CASRTGTGHNYGYTF.

The rearrangement joins TRBV25-1 to TRBJ2-2; 7 positions agree with TRBD1. In germline, CDR1 is MGHDK, CDR2 SYGVNS. The V gene end was trimmed by 5 bases and the J gene end by 5 bases; junction bases not matched to a gene: 5. The CDR3 runs 14 residues. The CDR3 coding sequence is TGTGCCAGCAGTTTACAGGGGACAACCGGGGAGCTGTTTTTT. Translation gives CASSLQGTTGELFF.

The V gene is TRBV21-1, the J gene TRBJ1-2; TRBD1 is taken as the D call from the table, unchecked against the DNA. TRBV21-1 is annotated as a pseudogene. The CDR3 covers 17 residues. The CDR3 bases are TGTGCCAGCAGCAAAGCGGTAACAGGGGCGTACGACTATGGCTACACCTTC. This translates into CASSKAVTGAYDYGYTF.

V and J are TRBV30 and TRBJ1-5, with D uncertain. The CDR3 length is 13 residues. Germline V gives CDR1 GTSNPN, CDR2 SVGIG (reference sequence). Trimming cost V 2 bases and J 5 bases, with 10 bases left between them. CDR3 sequence: CAWSSGVDQPQHF. CDR3 DNA sequence: TGTGCCTGGAGTAGTGGAGTTGATCAGCCCCAGCATTTT.

This clone was counted only a few times. V usage is TRBV7-2 and J usage is TRBJ2-5, with D perhaps TRBD2 (6 bases). The germline V gene has CDR1 SGHTA and CDR2 FQGNSA. CDR3 length: 13 residues. Trimming pared 5 bases from V and 5 bases from J, leaving 12 bases between. The CDR3 DNA is TGTGCCAGCAGCCGCGGGGCGCGGGAGACCCAGTACTTC. Its protein product is CASSRGARETQYF.

V gene TRBV5-6 combines with J gene TRBJ1-2, with 8 positions matching TRBD1. The J segment lost 3 bases and the V segment lost 4 bases, leaving 8 bases of the junction unmatched. The CDR3 spans 15 residues. The germline V gene has CDR1 SGHDT and CDR2 YYEEEE. CDR3 DNA: TGTGCCAGCAGCGATACAGGACAGGGCGACTATGGCTACACCTTC. This translates into CASSDTGQGDYGYTF.

V and J are TRBV19 and TRBJ2-2; D may be TRBD2 (7 bases). CDR1 is LNHDA and CDR2 is SQIVND in the germline V gene (reference sequence). V was shortened by 9 bases and J by 5 bases, with 19 bases between the two germline ends. The CDR3 length is 15 residues. The DNA of the CDR3 is TGTGCCAGCCGGTCGAGGGGGGGCCGGACCGGGGAGCTGTTTTTT. Translation gives CASRSRGGRTGELFF.

V and J are TRBV10-3 and TRBJ1-2; 7 positions match TRBD1. J lost 6 bases, V lost 6 bases, and 7 bases had no gene match. Germline lookup yields CDR1 ENHRY and CDR2 SYGVKD. This CDR3 contains 13 residues. The CDR3 sequence is CAIRAGTENGYTF. CDR3 bases: TGTGCCATCAGAGCCGGGACAGAAAATGGCTACACCTTC.

The V gene is TRBV6-6, the J gene TRBJ1-1; a possible D gene is TRBD1 (5 bases). CDR1 MNHNY and CDR2 SVGAGI come from the germline V gene (reference sequence). The CDR3 is 14 residues long. V lost 3 bases and J lost 5, with 13 bases in between. CDR3 sequence reads: CASSYDSRGTEAFF. The CDR3 nucleotides are TGTGCCAGCAGTTATGACAGCCGAGGTACTGAAGCTTTCTTT.

The V gene is TRBV7-2, the J gene TRBJ2-1; 15 nucleotides line up with TRBD2. This CDR3 is 15 amino acids long. Per germline, CDR1 SGHTA and CDR2 FQGNSA. Trimming cost V 5 bases and J 12 bases; bases outside gene matches: 8. The CDR3 sequence is CASSRTSGGVIGQFF. Written as DNA, the CDR3 is TGTGCCAGCAGCAGGACTAGCGGGGGGGTAATAGGGCAGTTCTTC.

This clone was detected a few times. The chain uses TRBV7-3 and TRBJ2-7; 8 positions agree with TRBD1. This CDR3 has 17 residues. J gave up 0 bases and V 6 bases, and 13 bases lay outside the gene matches. Germline V gene lookup returns CDR1 SGHTA and CDR2 FQGTGA. The chain's CDR3 is CASRKPGRGPLSYEQYF. As DNA, the CDR3 is TGTGCCAGCAGGAAACCTGGCAGGGGGCCCCTCTCCTACGAGCAGTACTTC.

This clone was seen a handful of times. The chain employs TRBV9 and TRBJ1-1; D gene ambiguous. The V and J ends lost 0 bases and 3 bases respectively, with 9 bases between them. CDR1 SGDLS and CDR2 YYNGEE come from the germline V gene. The CDR3 totals 14 residues. CDR3 loop: CASSVVPGDTEAFF. The DNA for the CDR3 is TGTGCCAGCAGCGTAGTTCCGGGAGACACTGAAGCTTTCTTT.

This clone has just a few counts. The rearrangement joins TRBV29-1 to TRBJ2-2; weak D call: TRBD1 (6 bases). The CDR3 runs 17 residues. Germline values: CDR1 SQVTM, CDR2 ANQGSEA. V lost 0 bases and J lost 5, with 19 bases in between. CDR3 DNA sequence: TGCAGCGTTGAAGAGTGGGCCGGGACACTGGGGACCGGGGAGCTGTTTTTT. This translates into CSVEEWAGTLGTGELFF.